A selection of T cell receptor beta chains follows, all from one sample in a study of cytomegalovirus exposure and HLA in healthy donors. Only in-frame clones appear in the TCRdb table, and some are missing; sequencing was by immunoSEQ multiplex PCR. The sample has about 160,000 clones; roughly 80% are singletons. Sequenced input: PBMCs. These receptors were obtained from a woman aged 50 to 65 in good health and CMV-seronegative. Each CDR3 is given with its conserved first and last residue. Clone size is shown for a subset of rows, as once, few, many or a class of expanded clone.

>.|TRBV25-1
CASSDAQGDSNQPQHF
>once|TRBV2
CASSDGTAYSYEQYF
>few|TRBV7-3
CASSPVGVTEAFF
>.|TRBV19
CASSPRGLDYEQYF
>.|TRBV28
CASSLLTHLGALAGGGETQYF
>.|TRBV29-1
CSVHGVGGGSSTDTQYF
>.|TRBV6-5
CASRAPPAGAYEQYF
>.|TRBV11-1
CASSLASTGELFF
>.|TRBV7-9
CASSFGSVTWGHEQYF
>once|TRBV4-2
CASSHEGVTQPQHF
>few|TRBV7-2
CASSLVSSQNIQYF
>.|TRBV2
CASNGPGQGASSNEKLFF
>once|TRBV30
CAWSVRGLYEQYF
>.|TRBV4-3
CASSQEPRVGGELFF
>once|TRBV27
CASRLAGGGYEQYF
>.|TRBV18
CASSPQGTGNTEAFF
>.|TRBV13
CASSLGRNYGYTF
>.|TRBV5-8
CASSLQGSYEQYF
>.|TRBV27
CASSLSGQNTQYF
>.|TRBV7-9
CASSLNGLGNTQYF
>once|TRBV18
CASSPTSGRSDTQYF
>.|TRBV7-7
CASSLDSKETQYF
>.|TRBV28
CASSFGTGDEQYF
>.|TRBV28
CASRPINGGTGELFF
>.|TRBV29-1
CSVADRGSGKNIQYF
>.|TRBV18
CASSPPGGFTEAFF
>.|TRBV7-3
CASSLAPGTDTQYF
>few|TRBV9
CASSVGQDRGYEQYF
>.|TRBV6-5
CASSGRANEQFF
>.|TRBV9
CASSPRGGAYGYTF
>.|TRBV7-9
CASSPKGGTEAFF
>.|TRBV5-1
CASSVGPSGVQETQYF
>.|TRBV5-4
CASSLLGYNEQFF
>.|TRBV29-1
CSVGTTQGGEQYF
>.|TRBV28
CASSSSTWDTLYSGNTIYF